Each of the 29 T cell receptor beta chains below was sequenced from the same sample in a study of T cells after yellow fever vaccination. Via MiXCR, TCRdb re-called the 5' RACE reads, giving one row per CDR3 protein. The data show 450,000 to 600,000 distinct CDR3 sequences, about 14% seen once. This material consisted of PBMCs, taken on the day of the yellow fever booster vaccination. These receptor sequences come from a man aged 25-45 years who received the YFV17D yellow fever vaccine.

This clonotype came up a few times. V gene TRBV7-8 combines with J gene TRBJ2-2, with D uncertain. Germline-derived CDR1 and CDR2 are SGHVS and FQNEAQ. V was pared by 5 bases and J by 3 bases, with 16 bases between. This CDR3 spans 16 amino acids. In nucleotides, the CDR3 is TGTGCCAGCAGCCCATCCTCCGGCACGTACACCGGGGAGCTGTTTTTT. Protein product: CASSPSSGTYTGELFF.

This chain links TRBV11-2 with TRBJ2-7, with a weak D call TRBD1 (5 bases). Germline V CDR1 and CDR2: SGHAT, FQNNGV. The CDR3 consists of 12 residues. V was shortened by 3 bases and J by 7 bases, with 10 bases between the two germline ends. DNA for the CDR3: TGTGCCAGCAGCTTCTTAGGGGAAGAGCAGTACTTC. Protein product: CASSFLGEEQYF.

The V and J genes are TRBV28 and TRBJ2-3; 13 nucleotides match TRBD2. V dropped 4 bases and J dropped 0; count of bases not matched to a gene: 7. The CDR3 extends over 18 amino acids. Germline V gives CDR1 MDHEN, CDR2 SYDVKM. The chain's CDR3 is CASSSLAGGVLSTDTQYF. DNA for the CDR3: TGTGCCAGCAGTTCACTAGCGGGAGGGGTCTTGAGCACAGATACGCAGTATTTT.

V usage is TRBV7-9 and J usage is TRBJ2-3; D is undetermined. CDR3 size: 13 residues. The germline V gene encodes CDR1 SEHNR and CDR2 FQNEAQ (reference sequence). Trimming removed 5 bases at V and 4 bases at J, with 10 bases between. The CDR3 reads CASSPLSPDTQYF. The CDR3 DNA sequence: TGTGCCAGCAGCCCCCTAAGTCCAGATACGCAGTATTTT.

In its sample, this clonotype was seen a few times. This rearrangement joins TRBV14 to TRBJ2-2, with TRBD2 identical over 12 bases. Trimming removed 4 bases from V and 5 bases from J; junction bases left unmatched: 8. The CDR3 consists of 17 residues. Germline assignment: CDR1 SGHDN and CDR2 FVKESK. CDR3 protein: CASSLGLAGSGTGELFF. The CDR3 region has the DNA TGTGCCAGCAGCCTCGGACTAGCGGGATCGGGGACCGGGGAGCTGTTTTTT.

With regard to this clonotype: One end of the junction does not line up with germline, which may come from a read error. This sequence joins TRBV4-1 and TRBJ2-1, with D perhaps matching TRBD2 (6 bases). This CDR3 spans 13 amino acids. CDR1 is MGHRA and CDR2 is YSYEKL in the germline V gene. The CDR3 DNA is TGTGCCATGGGCCCCGAGCTAGCGAACGAGCAGTTCTTC. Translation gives CAMGPELANEQFF.

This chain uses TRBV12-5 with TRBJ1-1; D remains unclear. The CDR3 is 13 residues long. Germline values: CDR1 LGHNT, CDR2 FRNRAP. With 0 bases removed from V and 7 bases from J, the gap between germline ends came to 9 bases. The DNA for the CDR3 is TGTGCTAGTGGTTTGGTACATACCGATGAAGCTTTCTTT. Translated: CASGLVHTDEAFF.

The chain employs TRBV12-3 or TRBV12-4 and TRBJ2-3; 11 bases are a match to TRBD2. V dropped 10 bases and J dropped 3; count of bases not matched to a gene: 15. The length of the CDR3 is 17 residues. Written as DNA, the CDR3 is TGTGCCAACCGGAGGGGACTAGCGGCCCAGGGGACAGATACGCAGTATTTT. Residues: CANRRGLAAQGTDTQYF.

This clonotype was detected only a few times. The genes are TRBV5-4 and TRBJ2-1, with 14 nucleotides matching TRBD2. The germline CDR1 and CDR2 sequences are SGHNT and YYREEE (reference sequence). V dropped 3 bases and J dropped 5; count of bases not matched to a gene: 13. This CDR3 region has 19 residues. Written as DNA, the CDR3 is TGTGCCAGCAGCTCAATCCCGGGACTAGCGGGAGAGTTGGACAATGAGCAGTTCTTC. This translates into CASSSIPGLAGELDNEQFF.

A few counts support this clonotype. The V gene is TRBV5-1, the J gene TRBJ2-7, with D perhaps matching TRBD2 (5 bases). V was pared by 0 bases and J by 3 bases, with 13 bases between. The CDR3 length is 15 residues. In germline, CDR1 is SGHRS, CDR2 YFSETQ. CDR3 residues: CASSLAPGIGYEQYF. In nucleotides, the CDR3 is TGCGCCAGCAGCTTGGCACCGGGAATCGGCTACGAGCAGTACTTC.

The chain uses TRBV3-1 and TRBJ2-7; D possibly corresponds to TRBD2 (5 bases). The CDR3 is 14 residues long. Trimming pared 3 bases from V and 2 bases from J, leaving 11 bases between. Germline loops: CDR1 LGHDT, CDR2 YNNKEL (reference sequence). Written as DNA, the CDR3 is TGTGCCAGCAGCCACACTAGAGGAGCCTACGAGCAGTACTTC. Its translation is CASSHTRGAYEQYF.

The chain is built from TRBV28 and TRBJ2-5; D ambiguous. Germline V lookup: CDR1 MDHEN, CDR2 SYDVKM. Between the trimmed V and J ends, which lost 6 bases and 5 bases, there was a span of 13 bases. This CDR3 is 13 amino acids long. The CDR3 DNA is TGTGCCAGCAGGATTACCGCTACTGAGACCCAGTACTTC. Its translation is CASRITATETQYF. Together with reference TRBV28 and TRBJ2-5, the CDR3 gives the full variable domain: DVKVTQSSRYLVKRTGEKVFLECVQDMDHENMFWYRQDPGLGLRLIYFSYDVKMKEKGDIPEGYSVSREKKERFSLILESASTNQTSMYLCASRITATETQYFGPGTRLLVL.

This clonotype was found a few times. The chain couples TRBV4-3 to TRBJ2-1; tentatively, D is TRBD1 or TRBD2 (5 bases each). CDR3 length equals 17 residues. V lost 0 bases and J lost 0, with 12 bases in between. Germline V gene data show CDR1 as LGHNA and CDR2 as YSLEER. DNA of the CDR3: TGCGCCAGCAGCCAAGAGAGGGGCCTCCGCTCCTACAATGAGCAGTTCTTC. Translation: CASSQERGLRSYNEQFF.

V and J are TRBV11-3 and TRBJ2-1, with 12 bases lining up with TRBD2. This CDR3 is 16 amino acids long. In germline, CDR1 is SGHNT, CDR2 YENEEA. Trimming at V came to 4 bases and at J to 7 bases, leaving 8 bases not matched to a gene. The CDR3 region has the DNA TGTGCCAGCAGCTCACTCTCTAGCGGGAGGGCGAATGAGCAGTTCTTC. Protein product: CASSSLSSGRANEQFF.

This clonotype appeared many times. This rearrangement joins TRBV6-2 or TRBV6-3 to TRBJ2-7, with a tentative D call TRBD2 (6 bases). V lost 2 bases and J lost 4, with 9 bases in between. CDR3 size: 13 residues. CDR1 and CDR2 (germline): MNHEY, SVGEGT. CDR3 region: CASSYGGIYEQYF. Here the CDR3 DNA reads TGTGCCAGCAGTTACGGCGGGATATACGAGCAGTACTTC.

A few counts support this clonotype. The CDR3, as DNA: TGCGCCAGCAGTCAATCGGGGGGGGGAAAGCACTACGAGCAGTACTTC. As protein: CASSQSGGGKHYEQYF. This chain links TRBV23-1 with TRBJ2-7, with 7 bases lining up with TRBD2. TRBV23-1 is recorded as an ORF, its role being uncertain. The J segment lost 3 bases and the V segment lost 0 bases, leaving 8 bases of the junction unmatched. The CDR3 loop spans 16 amino acids.

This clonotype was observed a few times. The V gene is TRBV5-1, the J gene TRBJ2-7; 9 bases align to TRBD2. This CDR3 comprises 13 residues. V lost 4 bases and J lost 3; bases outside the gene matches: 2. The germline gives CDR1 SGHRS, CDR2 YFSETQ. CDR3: CASSASGVYEQYF. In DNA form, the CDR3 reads TGCGCCAGCAGCGCTAGCGGGGTCTACGAGCAGTACTTC.

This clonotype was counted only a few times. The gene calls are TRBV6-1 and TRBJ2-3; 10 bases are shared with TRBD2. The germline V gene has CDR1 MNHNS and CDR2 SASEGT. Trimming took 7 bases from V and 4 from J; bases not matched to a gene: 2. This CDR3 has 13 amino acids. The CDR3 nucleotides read TGTGCCAGCAACCTAGCGGGAGCAGATACGCAGTATTTT. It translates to CASNLAGADTQYF.

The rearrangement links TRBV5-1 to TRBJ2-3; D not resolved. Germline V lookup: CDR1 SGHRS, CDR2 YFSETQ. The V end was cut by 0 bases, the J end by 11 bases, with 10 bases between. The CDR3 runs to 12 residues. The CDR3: CASSLVSERQYF. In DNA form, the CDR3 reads TGCGCCAGCAGCTTGGTGTCCGAAAGGCAGTATTTT. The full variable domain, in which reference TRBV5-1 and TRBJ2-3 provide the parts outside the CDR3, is KAGVTQTPRYLIKTRGQQVTLSCSPISGHRSVSWYQQTPGQGLQFLFEYFSETQRNKGNFPGRFSGRQFSNSRSEMNVSTLELGDSALYLCASSLVSERQYFGPGTRLTVL.

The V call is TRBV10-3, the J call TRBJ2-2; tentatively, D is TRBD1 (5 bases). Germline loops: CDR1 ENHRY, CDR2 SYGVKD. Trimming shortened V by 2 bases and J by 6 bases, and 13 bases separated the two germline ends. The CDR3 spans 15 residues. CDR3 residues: CAISERGREAGELFF. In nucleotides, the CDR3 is TGTGCCATCAGTGAGAGGGGCAGGGAAGCCGGGGAGCTGTTTTTT.

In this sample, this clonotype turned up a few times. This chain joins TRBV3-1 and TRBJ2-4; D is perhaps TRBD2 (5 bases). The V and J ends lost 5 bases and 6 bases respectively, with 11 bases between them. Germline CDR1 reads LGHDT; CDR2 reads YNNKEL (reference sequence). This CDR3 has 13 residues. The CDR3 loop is CASSYEGLNIQYF. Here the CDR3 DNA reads TGTGCCAGCAGCTACGAGGGCCTAAACATTCAGTACTTC. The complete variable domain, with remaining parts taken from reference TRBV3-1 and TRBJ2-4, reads DTAVSQTPKYLVTQMGNDKSIKCEQNLGHDTMYWYKQDSKKFLKIMFSYNNKELIINETVPNRFSPKSPDKAHLNLHINSLELGDSAVYFCASSYEGLNIQYFGAGTRLSVL.

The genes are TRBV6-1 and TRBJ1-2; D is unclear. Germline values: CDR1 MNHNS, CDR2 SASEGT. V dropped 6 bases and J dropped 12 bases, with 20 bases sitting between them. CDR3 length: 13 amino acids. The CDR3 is CASRLDDDTGHTF. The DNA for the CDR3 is TGTGCCAGCAGACTAGACGACGACACCGGCCACACCTTC.

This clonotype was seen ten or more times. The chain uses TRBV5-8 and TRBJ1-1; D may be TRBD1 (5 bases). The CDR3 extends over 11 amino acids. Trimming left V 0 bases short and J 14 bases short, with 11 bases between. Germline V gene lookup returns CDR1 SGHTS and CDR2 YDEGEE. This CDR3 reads CASSLVGVCFF. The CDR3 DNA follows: TGTGCCAGCAGCTTGGTAGGGGTTTGCTTCTTT.

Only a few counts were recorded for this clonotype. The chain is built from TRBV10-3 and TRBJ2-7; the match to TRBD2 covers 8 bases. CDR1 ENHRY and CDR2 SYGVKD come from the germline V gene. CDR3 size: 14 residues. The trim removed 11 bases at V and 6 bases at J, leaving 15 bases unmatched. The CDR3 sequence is CAASSPAGVSEQYF. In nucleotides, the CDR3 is TGTGCCGCCAGTAGTCCAGCGGGAGTGAGCGAGCAGTACTTC.

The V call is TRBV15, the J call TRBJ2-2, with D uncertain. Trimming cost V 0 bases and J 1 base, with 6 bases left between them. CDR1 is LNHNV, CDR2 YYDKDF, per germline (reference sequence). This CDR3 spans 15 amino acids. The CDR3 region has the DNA TGTGCCACCAGCAGAGATAGGATGAACACCGGGGAGCTGTTTTTT. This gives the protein CATSRDRMNTGELFF.

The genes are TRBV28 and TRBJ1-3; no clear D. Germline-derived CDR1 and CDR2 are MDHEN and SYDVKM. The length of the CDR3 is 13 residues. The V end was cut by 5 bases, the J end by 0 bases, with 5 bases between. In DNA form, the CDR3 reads TGTGCCAGCAGTCGCCCCTCTGGAAACACCATATATTTT. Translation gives CASSRPSGNTIYF.

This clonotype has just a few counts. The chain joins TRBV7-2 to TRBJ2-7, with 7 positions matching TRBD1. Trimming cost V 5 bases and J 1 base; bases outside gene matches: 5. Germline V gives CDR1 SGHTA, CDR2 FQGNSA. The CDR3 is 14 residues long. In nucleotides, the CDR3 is TGTGCCAGCAGCCATTGGGACAGTTCCTACGAGCAGTACTTC. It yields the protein CASSHWDSSYEQYF.

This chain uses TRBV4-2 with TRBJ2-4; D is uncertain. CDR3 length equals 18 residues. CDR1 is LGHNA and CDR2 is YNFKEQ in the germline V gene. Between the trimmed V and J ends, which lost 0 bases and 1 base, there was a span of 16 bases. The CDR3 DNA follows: TGTGCCAGCAGCCAAGAGGACGGAGTGGGCTTTGCCAAAAACATTCAGTACTTC. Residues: CASSQEDGVGFAKNIQYF.

CDR3 sequence: CATSRLRGDDEQFF. The CDR3 nucleotides are TGTGCCACCAGCAGGCTCAGAGGGGATGATGAGCAGTTCTTC. This sequence joins TRBV15 and TRBJ2-1; D might be TRBD1 or TRBD2, each matching 5 bases. Trimming stripped 3 bases from V and 8 bases from J, with 14 bases between. Germline V CDR1 and CDR2: LNHNV, YYDKDF (reference sequence). The CDR3 has 14 residues.